The 30 T cell receptor beta chains listed next were all sequenced from one sample in a study of CD8+ T cells in alopecia areata. Treatment in this sample: oral pan-JAK inhibitor, 5-10 mg twice daily. TCR sequencing used cDNA made by reverse transcription of extracted RNA. TCRdb's copy holds only in-frame clones and misses some; the assay was immunoSEQ multiplex PCR. The sample lists about 200,000 clones, around two fifths seen once, with more than 0.4% in the top ten. The sample here was CD4+ T cells sorted from blood, taken at approximately week 30, from a patient treated with tofacitinib. The receptors derive from a human donor with alopecia areata.

This chain joins TRBV5-1 and TRBJ2-3; 8 bases map to TRBD2. The length of the CDR3 is 14 residues. The germline V gene encodes CDR1 SGHRS and CDR2 YFSETQ. J gave up 7 bases and V 4 bases, and 8 bases lay outside the gene matches. CDR3 protein: CASSQGLVLNTQYF. The CDR3 nucleotides are TGCGCCAGCAGCCAGGGACTAGTGTTAAATACGCAGTATTTT.

V is TRBV30 and J is TRBJ2-1; 10 positions agree with TRBD2. The trim removed 5 bases at V and 13 bases at J, leaving 8 bases unmatched. The V gene's germline CDR1 is GTSNPN and CDR2 SVGIG (reference sequence). The CDR3 is made up of 12 amino acids. Here the CDR3 reads CAWDSGGYAQFF. The CDR3 bases are TGTGCCTGGGATAGCGGGGGGTATGCTCAGTTCTTC.

V and J are TRBV9 and TRBJ2-1, with 13 bases identical to TRBD2. With 3 bases clipped from V and 8 bases from J, the junction kept 5 bases outside the gene matches. Germline CDR1 reads SGDLS; CDR2 reads YYNGEE. This CDR3 has 15 residues. The DNA for the CDR3 is TGTGCCAGCAGCGCGGGGACTAGCGGGATGGATGAGCAGTTCTTC. This gives the protein CASSAGTSGMDEQFF. Full variable domain (remainder filled in from reference TRBV9 and TRBJ2-1): DSGVTQTPKHLITATGQRVTLRCSPRSGDLSVYWYQQSLDQGLQFLIQYYNGEERAKGNILERFSAQQFPDLHSELNLSSLELGDSALYFCASSAGTSGMDEQFFGPGTRLTVL.

This clone has more than one count but fewer than ten. The rearrangement uses TRBV9 and TRBJ2-5; D is undetermined. The CDR3 covers 14 residues. V lost 0 bases and J lost 1, with 7 bases in between. Germline assignment: CDR1 SGDLS and CDR2 YYNGEE. The CDR3 nucleotides read TGTGCCAGCAGCGTAGCAGGTGCCCAAGAGACCCAGTACTTC. Protein product: CASSVAGAQETQYF.

V usage is TRBV11-2 and J usage is TRBJ2-3; D not resolved. The V end lost 0 bases, the J end lost 0 bases, and 4 bases lay between the germline ends. This CDR3 spans 14 amino acids. Looked up from germline, CDR1 is SGHAT and CDR2 is FQNNGV. CDR3 bases: TGTGCCAGCAGCTTAGACACTAGCACAGATACGCAGTATTTT. It translates to CASSLDTSTDTQYF.

This clone was observed a handful of times. V gene TRBV29-1 combines with J gene TRBJ2-7; D might be TRBD1 (6 bases). The germline V gene has CDR1 SQVTM and CDR2 ANQGSEA. The CDR3 contains 13 residues. With 1 base removed from V and 2 bases from J, the gap between germline ends came to 9 bases. CDR3 protein: CSVEAGQTYEQYF. DNA for the CDR3: TGCAGCGTTGAAGCCGGACAGACCTACGAGCAGTACTTC.

The chain employs TRBV5-1 and TRBJ2-3; no reliable D call. V gave up 2 bases and J gave up 5 bases, with 6 bases separating them. This CDR3 has 12 residues. Germline V gene sequence: CDR1 SGHRS, CDR2 YFSETQ. CDR3: CASSFRRDTQYF. The CDR3 nucleotides are TGCGCCAGCAGCTTCCGTCGAGATACGCAGTATTTT. The whole variable domain, filled in from reference TRBV5-1 and TRBJ2-3, reads KAGVTQTPRYLIKTRGQQVTLSCSPISGHRSVSWYQQTPGQGLQFLFEYFSETQRNKGNFPGRFSGRQFSNSRSEMNVSTLELGDSALYLCASSFRRDTQYFGPGTRLTVL.

The chain carries TRBV30 and TRBJ1-6; TRBD1 agrees at 7 bases. J was trimmed by 10 bases and V by 2 bases; bases with no gene match: 8. The CDR3 has 14 residues. CDR1 GTSNPN and CDR2 SVGIG come from the germline V gene (reference sequence). Here the CDR3 DNA reads TGTGCCTGGAGTCGGGACAGCCAAGGCTCACCCCTCCACTTT. It yields the protein CAWSRDSQGSPLHF. Filled out from reference TRBV30 and TRBJ1-6, the complete variable domain reads SQTIHQWPATLVQPVGSPLSLECTVEGTSNPNLYWYRQAAGRGLQLLFYSVGIGQISSEVPQNLSASRPQDRQFILSSKKLLLSDSGFYLCAWSRDSQGSPLHFGNGTRLTVT.

This clone was observed a few times. J is TRBJ1-2 and V is TRBV5-1, with D possibly being TRBD1 (6 bases). Germline V CDR1 and CDR2: SGHRS, YFSETQ. The CDR3 totals 15 residues. Trimming shortened V by 0 bases and J by 4 bases, and 13 bases separated the two germline ends. CDR3 region: CASSLEAGAPYGYTF. The CDR3 DNA sequence: TGCGCCAGCAGCTTGGAAGCAGGGGCGCCCTATGGCTACACCTTC. The full variable domain, rest sourced from reference TRBV5-1 and TRBJ1-2, is KAGVTQTPRYLIKTRGQQVTLSCSPISGHRSVSWYQQTPGQGLQFLFEYFSETQRNKGNFPGRFSGRQFSNSRSEMNVSTLELGDSALYLCASSLEAGAPYGYTFGSGTRLTVV.

In its sample, this clone was seen a few times. The chain joins TRBV7-9 to TRBJ2-3, with unresolved D. The CDR3 contains 14 residues. The germline CDR1 and CDR2 sequences are SEHNR and FQNEAQ (reference sequence). Trimming removed 1 base at V and 2 bases at J, with 7 bases between. This chain's CDR3 is CASSLVDDTDTQYF. The CDR3 bases are TGTGCCAGCAGCTTAGTTGACGACACAGATACGCAGTATTTT.

The chain is built from TRBV19 and TRBJ1-2, with a weak D call TRBD1 (6 bases). This CDR3 spans 17 amino acids. The germline V gene has CDR1 LNHDA and CDR2 SQIVND (reference sequence). With 0 bases removed from V and 9 bases from J, the gap between germline ends came to 23 bases. The CDR3 sequence: CASSIDGPQRGAQSYTF. The CDR3 DNA reads TGTGCCAGTAGTATAGATGGGCCGCAGCGGGGGGCGCAGAGCTACACCTTC.

V is TRBV25-1 and J is TRBJ2-3; D not certain. This CDR3 region has 13 residues. Trimming pared 2 bases from V and 1 base from J, leaving 4 bases between. In germline, CDR1 is MGHDK, CDR2 SYGVNS. CDR3: CASSEGGTDTQYF. In DNA, the CDR3 is TGTGCCAGCAGTGAAGGGGGCACAGATACGCAGTATTTT.

The chain links TRBV2 to TRBJ1-6, with D unclear. The CDR3 is 12 amino acids. The V gene's germline CDR1 is SNHLY and CDR2 FYNNEI. Trimming took off 7 bases at V and 5 bases at J, with 6 bases between the two ends. The CDR3 region is CASNADNSPLHF. DNA for the CDR3: TGTGCCAGCAATGCTGATAATTCACCCCTCCACTTT.

The chain employs TRBV7-8 and TRBJ2-7, with 12 positions matching TRBD2. Germline values: CDR1 SGHVS, CDR2 FQNEAQ. This CDR3 region has 18 residues. Germline trimming cut 4 bases from V and 1 base from J; bases unmatched to any gene: 11. For the CDR3, the DNA is TGTGCCAGCAGCTCGGGACTAGCGGGTCCCAGTTCATCCTACGAGCAGTACTTC. Translation gives CASSSGLAGPSSSYEQYF.

The chain is built from TRBV6-5 and TRBJ1-2; D is unclear. Per germline, CDR1 MNHEY and CDR2 SVGAGI. V lost 4 bases, J lost 4 bases, and 10 bases lay in between. The CDR3 totals 13 residues. CDR3 in amino acids: CASSSPLFYGYTF. Written as DNA, the CDR3 is TGTGCCAGCAGTTCCCCCCTTTTCTATGGCTACACCTTC.

There are a few counts of this clone. The J gene is TRBJ2-2, the V gene TRBV10-1; maybe TRBD1 (6 bases). This CDR3 contains 15 residues. Germline V gives CDR1 WNHNN, CDR2 SYGVQD (reference sequence). V lost 0 bases to trimming and J lost 5 bases, with 10 bases between them. The CDR3 nucleotides are TGCGCCAGCAGTGAGTCCCGTAGGGGGACCGGGGAGCTGTTTTTT. Amino acid sequence: CASSESRRGTGELFF.

The V gene is TRBV5-1, the J gene TRBJ2-2; TRBD1 might be the D (6 bases). V gave up 4 bases and J gave up 10 bases, with 23 bases separating them. The CDR3 runs to 16 residues. CDR1 and CDR2 (germline): SGHRS, YFSETQ. The DNA of the CDR3 is TGCGCCAGCAGCCAAACCAAGCCGACAGGTCTAGCGGAGCTGTTTTTT. It is translated as CASSQTKPTGLAELFF.

The rearrangement links TRBV20-1 to TRBJ1-2; D is perhaps TRBD1 (5 bases). Between the trimmed V and J ends, which lost 6 bases and 8 bases, there was a span of 13 bases. Germline assignment: CDR1 DFQATT and CDR2 SNEGSKA (reference sequence). CDR3 length equals 11 residues. CDR3: CSAFPGPGYTF. The CDR3 bases are TGCAGTGCCTTCCCGGGGCCGGGCTACACCTTC.

This clone turned up a few times. CDR3 region: CSVTGQRNNEQFF. The CDR3 DNA sequence: TGCAGCGTTACGGGACAGCGGAACAATGAGCAGTTCTTC. This chain joins TRBV29-1 and TRBJ2-1, with 7 positions matching TRBD1. Germline assignment: CDR1 SQVTM and CDR2 ANQGSEA. Unmatched junction bases numbered 6, after V lost 5 bases and J lost 5 bases. This CDR3 region has 13 residues.

The DNA for the CDR3 is TGTGCCAGCAGTGACCTTTCCACAGGGAGGGACTACGAGCAGTACTTC. It is translated as CASSDLSTGRDYEQYF. V is TRBV25-1 and J is TRBJ2-7; weak D call: TRBD2 (7 bases). CDR1 and CDR2 (germline): MGHDK, SYGVNS. The CDR3 consists of 16 residues. Trimming left V 3 bases short and J 3 bases short, with 18 bases between.

This chain uses TRBV6-1 with TRBJ1-5; the match to TRBD1 covers 9 bases. The CDR3 has 16 residues. Trimming removed 2 bases from V and 7 bases from J; junction bases left unmatched: 9. CDR1 is MNHNS and CDR2 is SASEGT in the germline V gene. This CDR3 is CASSESPYRGRQPQHF. DNA for the CDR3: TGTGCCAGCAGTGAATCGCCGTACAGGGGGCGACAGCCCCAGCATTTT.

The table lists this clone with a few counts. Other DNA sequences from this sample encode an identical CDR3 as well. The chain has TRBV6-1 and TRBJ1-1; unclear D gene. CDR3 length: 13 amino acids. The V and J ends lost 5 bases and 0 bases respectively, with 7 bases between them. Germline V lookup: CDR1 MNHNS, CDR2 SASEGT. Here the CDR3 reads CASSRLMNTEAFF. As DNA, the CDR3 is TGTGCCAGCAGTAGACTTATGAACACTGAAGCTTTCTTT.

About this clone itself: Other DNA sequences of this sample code for an identical CDR3. The chain employs TRBV25-1 and TRBJ1-2, with TRBD1 as a possible D gene (5 bases). CDR3 length: 13 residues. Deletions cut 3 bases from V and 5 bases from J, with 10 bases between. CDR1 MGHDK and CDR2 SYGVNS come from the germline V gene. CDR3 sequence: CASSEGGRYGYTF. The CDR3 DNA sequence: TGTGCCAGCAGTGAGGGGGGACGGTATGGCTACACCTTC.

V is TRBV27 and J is TRBJ1-5, with a possible D match to TRBD1 (5 bases). CDR1 MNHEY and CDR2 SMNVEV come from the germline V gene (reference sequence). This CDR3 spans 15 amino acids. V was cut by 2 bases and J by 2 bases, with 10 bases left in between. The CDR3 here is CASSLRGFGNQPQHF. As DNA, the CDR3 is TGTGCCAGCAGTTTAAGGGGTTTTGGCAATCAGCCCCAGCATTTT.

The sample holds a few counts of this clone. The gene calls are TRBV29-1 and TRBJ1-2; TRBD1 aligns across 9 bases. The CDR3 runs 14 residues. CDR1 is SQVTM and CDR2 is ANQGSEA in the germline V gene. V was clipped by 6 bases and J by 7 bases; unmatched bases: 12. The CDR3 is CSVPGQGRTAGYTF. Written as DNA, the CDR3 is TGCAGCGTCCCGGGACAGGGAAGGACGGCTGGCTACACCTTC.

This clone was seen only a few times. J is TRBJ1-1 and V is TRBV6-1; D ambiguous. Germline V gene data show CDR1 as MNHNS and CDR2 as SASEGT. This CDR3 has 14 residues. V was shortened by 5 bases and J by 5 bases, with 15 bases between the two germline ends. As DNA, the CDR3 is TGTGCCAGCAGTTTTTACCTACTCGGGACTGAAGCTTTCTTT. This sequence encodes CASSFYLLGTEAFF.

The chain combines TRBV19 with TRBJ2-7; D is perhaps TRBD2 (5 bases). The CDR3 loop spans 15 amino acids. V lost 5 bases to trimming and J lost 0 bases, with 14 bases between them. Germline V gives CDR1 LNHDA, CDR2 SQIVND (reference sequence). The CDR3, as DNA: TGTGCCAGTAGTCTATATAGCGCCAGCTCCTACGAGCAGTACTTC. It translates to CASSLYSASSYEQYF.

V and J are TRBV27 and TRBJ2-4; D unclear. Germline CDR1 and CDR2: MNHEY and SMNVEV (reference sequence). V lost 1 base and J 9 bases, leaving 10 bases between the germline ends. The CDR3 consists of 13 residues. The CDR3 nucleotides are TGTGCCAGCAGTTTATTCGTCTCCACCATTCAGTACTTC. Protein: CASSLFVSTIQYF.

This clone turned up a few times. The chain is built from TRBV18 and TRBJ1-2; D is ambiguous. Germline loops: CDR1 KGHSH, CDR2 LQKENI. Between the trimmed V and J ends, which lost 6 bases and 6 bases, there was a span of 11 bases. This CDR3 spans 12 amino acids. The CDR3 region has the DNA TGTGCCAGCTCGCAGATAACGGATGGCTACACCTTC. Its protein is CASSQITDGYTF. Complete variable domain (other parts from reference TRBV18 and TRBJ1-2): NAGVMQNPRHLVRRRGQEARLRCSPMKGHSHVYWYRQLPEEGLKFMVYLQKENIIDESGMPKERFSAEFPKEGPSILRIQQVVRGDSAAYFCASSQITDGYTFGSGTRLTVV.

The V gene is TRBV18, the J gene TRBJ2-3; the D call may be TRBD1 or TRBD2 (5 bases each). Germline CDR1 reads KGHSH; CDR2 reads LQKENI. Trimming shortened V by 6 bases and J by 1 base, and 14 bases separated the two germline ends. The CDR3 contains 15 residues. The CDR3 DNA is TGTGCCAGCTCCCTGCGAGGGGCGGGCACAGATACGCAGTATTTT. Amino acids: CASSLRGAGTDTQYF.